The present T cell receptor (beta chain) was sequenced within a study of T cell responses to AZD1222 COVID-19 vaccine. General study points: Breadth and depth of Spike-specific TCRs rose after two AZD1222 doses. Baseline seropositives among AZD1222 recipients totaled only five to seven.

With respect to this clone: Its antigen is not known.

The data were produced by immunoSEQ multiplex PCR, yet TCRdb's version contains in-frame clones alone and is incomplete. The top ten hold about 5.1% of the sample, which has 150,000 or so clones, roughly nine tenths seen once. Germline V gene sequence: CDR1 LNHDA, CDR2 SQIVND (reference sequence). This CDR3 contains 15 residues. Trimming removed 6 bases from V and 0 bases from J, with 12 bases in between. The material was peripheral blood, obtained on day 0 of MenACWY control vaccination. The chain is built from TRBV19 and TRBJ1-5, with a weak D call TRBD1 (5 bases). The receptor's source is an adult in good health. For the CDR3, the DNA is TGTGCCAGTAGACGGGGGGGGATTAGCAATCAGCCCCAGCATTTT. Amino acid sequence: CASRRGGISNQPQHF.